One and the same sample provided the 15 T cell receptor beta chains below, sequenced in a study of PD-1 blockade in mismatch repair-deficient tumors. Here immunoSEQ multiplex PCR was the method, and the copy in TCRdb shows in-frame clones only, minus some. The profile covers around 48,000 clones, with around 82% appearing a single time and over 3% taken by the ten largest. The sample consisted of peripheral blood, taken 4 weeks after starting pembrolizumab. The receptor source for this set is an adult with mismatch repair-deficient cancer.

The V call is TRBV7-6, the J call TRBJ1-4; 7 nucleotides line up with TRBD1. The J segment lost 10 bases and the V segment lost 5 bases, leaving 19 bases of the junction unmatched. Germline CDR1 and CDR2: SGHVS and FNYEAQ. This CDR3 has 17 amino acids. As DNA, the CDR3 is TGTGCCAGCAGCCCACTCCTTAGACAGGGTGGCTCGGTAAAACTGTTTTTT. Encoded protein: CASSPLLRQGGSVKLFF.

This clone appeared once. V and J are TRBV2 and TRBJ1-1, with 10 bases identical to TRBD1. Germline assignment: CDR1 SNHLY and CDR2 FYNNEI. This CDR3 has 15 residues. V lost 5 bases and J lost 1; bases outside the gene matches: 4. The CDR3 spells CASSLGQGGNTEAFF. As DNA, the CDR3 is TGTGCCAGCAGTCTCGGACAGGGGGGGAACACTGAAGCTTTCTTT. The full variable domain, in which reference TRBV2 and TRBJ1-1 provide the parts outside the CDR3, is EPEVTQTPSHQVTQMGQEVILRCVPISNHLYFYWYRQILGQKVEFLVSFYNNEISEKSEIFDDQFSVERPDGSNFTLKIRSTKLEDSAMYFCASSLGQGGNTEAFFGQGTRLTVV.

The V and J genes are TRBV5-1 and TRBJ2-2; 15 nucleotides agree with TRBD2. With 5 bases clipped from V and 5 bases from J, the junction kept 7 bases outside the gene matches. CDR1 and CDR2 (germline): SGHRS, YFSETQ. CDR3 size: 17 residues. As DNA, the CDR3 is TGCGCCAGCAGTCTATCCGGGACTAGCGGGAGGACCGGGGAGCTGTTTTTT. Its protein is CASSLSGTSGRTGELFF.

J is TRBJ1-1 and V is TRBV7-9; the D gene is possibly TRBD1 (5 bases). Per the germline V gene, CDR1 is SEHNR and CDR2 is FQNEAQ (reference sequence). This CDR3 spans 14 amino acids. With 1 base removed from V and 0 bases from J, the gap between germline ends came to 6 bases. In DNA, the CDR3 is TGTGCCAGCAGCTTAGGGGGGGTGAACACTGAAGCTTTCTTT. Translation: CASSLGGVNTEAFF.

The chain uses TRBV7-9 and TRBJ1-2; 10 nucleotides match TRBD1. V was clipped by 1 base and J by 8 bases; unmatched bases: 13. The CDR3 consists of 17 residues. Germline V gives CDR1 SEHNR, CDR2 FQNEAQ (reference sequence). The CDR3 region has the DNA TGTGCCAGCAGCTTAGGGTCTTTGGGACAGGGGAGTCGGGGCTACACCTTC. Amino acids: CASSLGSLGQGSRGYTF.

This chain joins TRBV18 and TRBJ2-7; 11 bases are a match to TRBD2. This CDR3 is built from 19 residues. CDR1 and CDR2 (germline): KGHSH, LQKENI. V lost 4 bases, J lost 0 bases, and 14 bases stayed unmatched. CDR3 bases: TGTGCCAGCTCACGTTATTTTACCGGGACTAGCGGTGGCTCCTACGAGCAGTACTTC. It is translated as CASSRYFTGTSGGSYEQYF. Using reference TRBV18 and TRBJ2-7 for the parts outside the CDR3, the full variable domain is NAGVMQNPRHLVRRRGQEARLRCSPMKGHSHVYWYRQLPEEGLKFMVYLQKENIIDESGMPKERFSAEFPKEGPSILRIQQVVRGDSAAYFCASSRYFTGTSGGSYEQYFGPGTRLTVT.

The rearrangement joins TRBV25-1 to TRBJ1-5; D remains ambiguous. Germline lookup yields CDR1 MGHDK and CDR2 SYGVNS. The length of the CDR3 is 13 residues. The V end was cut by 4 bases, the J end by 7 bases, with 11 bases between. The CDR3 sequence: CASSGGSGQPQHF. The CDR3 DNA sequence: TGTGCCAGCAGTGGAGGGTCGGGGCAGCCCCAGCATTTT.

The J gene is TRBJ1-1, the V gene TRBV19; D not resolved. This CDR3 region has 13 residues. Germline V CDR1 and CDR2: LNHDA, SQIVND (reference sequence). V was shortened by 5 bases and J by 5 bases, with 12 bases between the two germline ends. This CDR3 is CASSGGLRTEAFF. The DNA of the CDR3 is TGTGCCAGTAGTGGCGGACTGCGGACTGAAGCTTTCTTT.

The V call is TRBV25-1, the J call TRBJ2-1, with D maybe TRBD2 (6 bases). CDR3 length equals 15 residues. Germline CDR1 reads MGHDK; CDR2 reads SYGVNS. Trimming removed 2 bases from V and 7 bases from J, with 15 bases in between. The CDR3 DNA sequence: TGTGCCAGCAGTGAAGGAGGGCATTGGAGAAATGAGCAGTTCTTC. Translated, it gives CASSEGGHWRNEQFF.

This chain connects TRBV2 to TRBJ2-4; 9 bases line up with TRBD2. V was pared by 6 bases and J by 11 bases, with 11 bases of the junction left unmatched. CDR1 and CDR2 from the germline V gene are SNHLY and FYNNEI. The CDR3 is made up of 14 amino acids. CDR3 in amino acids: CASSETTAGGLQYF. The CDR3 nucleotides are TGTGCCAGCAGCGAGACTACAGCGGGAGGACTTCAGTACTTC.

The CDR3 DNA is TGTGCCAGCAGTAAGCAGGGCCATGAGCAGTTCTTC. It encodes CASSKQGHEQFF. This chain connects TRBV27 to TRBJ2-1, with D perhaps TRBD1 (5 bases). Germline V gene sequence: CDR1 MNHEY, CDR2 SMNVEV (reference sequence). Trimming shortened V by 5 bases and J by 8 bases, and 10 bases separated the two germline ends. The CDR3 covers 12 residues.

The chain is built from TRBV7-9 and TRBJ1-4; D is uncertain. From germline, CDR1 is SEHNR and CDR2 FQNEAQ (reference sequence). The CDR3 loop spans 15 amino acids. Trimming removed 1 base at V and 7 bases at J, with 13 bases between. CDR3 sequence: CASSLGTNAPEKLFF. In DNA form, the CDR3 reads TGTGCCAGCAGCTTAGGTACAAACGCGCCTGAAAAACTGTTTTTT.

CDR3 in amino acids: CSAKDRANEQFF. The CDR3 bases are TGCAGCGCCAAGGACAGGGCGAATGAGCAGTTCTTC. This chain connects TRBV29-1 to TRBJ2-1; TRBD1 matches 8 bases. The J segment lost 7 bases and the V segment lost 7 bases, leaving 6 bases of the junction unmatched. This CDR3 has 12 residues. Germline V gene lookup returns CDR1 SQVTM and CDR2 ANQGSEA.

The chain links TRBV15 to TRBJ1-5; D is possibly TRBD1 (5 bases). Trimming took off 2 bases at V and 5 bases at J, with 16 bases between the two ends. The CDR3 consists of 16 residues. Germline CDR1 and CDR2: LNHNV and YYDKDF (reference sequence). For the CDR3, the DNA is TGTGCCACCAGCAGACAGGGTAGGGGTATTGATCAGCCCCAGCATTTT. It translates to CATSRQGRGIDQPQHF. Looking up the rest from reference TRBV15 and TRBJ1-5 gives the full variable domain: DAMVIQNPRYQVTQFGKPVTLSCSQTLNHNVMYWYQQKSSQAPKLLFHYYDKDFNNEADTPDNFQSRRPNTSFCFLDIRSPGLGDTAMYLCATSRQGRGIDQPQHFGDGTRLSIL.

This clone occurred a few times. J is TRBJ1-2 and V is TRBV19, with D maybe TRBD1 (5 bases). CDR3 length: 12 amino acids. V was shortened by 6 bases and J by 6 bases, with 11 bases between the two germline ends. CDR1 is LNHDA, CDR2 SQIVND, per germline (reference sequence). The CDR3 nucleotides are TGTGCCAGTAGACCAGGGCAGGATGGCTACACCTTC. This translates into CASRPGQDGYTF. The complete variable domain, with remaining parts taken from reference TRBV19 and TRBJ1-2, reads DGGITQSPKYLFRKEGQNVTLSCEQNLNHDAMYWYRQDPGQGLRLIYYSQIVNDFQKGDIAEGYSVSREKKESFPLTVTSAQKNPTAFYLCASRPGQDGYTFGSGTRLTVV.